The source of this T cell receptor (beta chain) is a study of response to subunit inactivated influenza vaccine. Each CDR3 protein is one row after TCRdb ran MiXCR on the RT-PCR reads. The data show 500,000 to 700,000 distinct CDR3 sequences, with roughly 25% seen just once and around 2.8% held by the top ten. Germline CDR1 and CDR2: SNHLY and FYNNEI. This CDR3 spans 13 amino acids. V was trimmed by 7 bases and J by 1 base, leaving 7 bases between them. These sequences were also reported in another study, on T cells expressing NK-cell markers. Per that paper: 5'RACE template switching built TCR beta cDNA with unique molecular identifiers. Sorting was limited to alpha-beta TCR-expressing T cells with an anti-gamma-delta TCR antibody in several experiments. A range of 1.0-7.0% of CD8+ T cells consisted of dominant NKG2C+ clonotypes in a handful of donors.

The TCR originated in a man aged 45-60 years who received an inactivated influenza vaccine. The specimen comprised CD4+ T cells sorted from PBMCs, sampled roughly 12 days after vaccination. The chain joins TRBV2 to TRBJ2-2; no definite D call. As DNA, the CDR3 is TGTGCCAGCAAAACGGGGAACACCGGGGAGCTGTTTTTT. It yields the protein CASKTGNTGELFF.